These T cell receptor beta chains were read from a single sample in a study of blood T cell repertoires in COVID-19. This table comes from immunoSEQ multiplex PCR, and its TCRdb copy is limited to in-frame clones, with some not included. Of roughly 50,000 clones listed, around 88% were seen once; the top ten hold 2% to 2.5%. Input material: peripheral blood. Receptor source: a woman aged 55-75 years with acute or convalescent COVID-19. Each CDR3 is given with its conserved first and last residue. Each record gives: clone size, D gene, V gene, J gene, CDR3 protein, CDR3 DNA. The D gene is left open where the match is weak. Clone size appears in some rows only: once, few, many, or a class for an expanded clone.

-,TRBD1,TRBV7-8,TRBJ1-4,CASSRRQGQTNEKLFF,TGTGCCAGCAGCAGACGACAGGGGCAAACTAATGAAAAACTGTTTTTT
-,TRBD2,TRBV2,TRBJ2-3,CASSEELAATDTQYF,TGTGCCAGCAGTGAAGAGCTAGCGGCGACAGATACGCAGTATTTT
-,TRBD1,TRBV9,TRBJ1-6,CASSGQTGYNSPLHF,TGTGCCAGCAGCGGTCAGACAGGGTATAATTCACCCCTCCACTTT
-,-,TRBV3-1/TRBV3-2,TRBJ2-3,CASSPNGDTQYF,TGTGCCAGCAGCCCTAACGGGGATACGCAGTATTTT
few,TRBD2,TRBV4-2,TRBJ2-2,CASSQGLAGTNTGELFF,TGTGCCAGCAGCCAAGGGCTAGCGGGGACGAACACCGGGGAGCTGTTTTTT
-,-,TRBV4-1,TRBJ1-2,CASSHRTLNTNYGYTF,TGCGCCAGCAGCCACAGGACACTGAACACTAACTATGGCTACACCTTC
-,-,TRBV9,TRBJ2-1,CASSVSVGGRLSYNEQFF,TGTGCCAGCAGCGTCTCCGTGGGGGGGCGACTTTCCTACAATGAGCAGTTCTTC
-,TRBD1,TRBV3-1/TRBV3-2,TRBJ1-2,CASSRTGGVGNYGYTF,TGTGCCAGCAGCCGGACAGGGGGAGTGGGCAACTATGGCTACACCTTC
-,-,TRBV6-2/TRBV6-3,TRBJ1-2,CASSSETRNYGYTF,TGTGCCAGCAGTTCCGAGACACGTAACTATGGCTACACCTTC
-,-,TRBV29-1,TRBJ1-5,CSVGHGVNQPQHF,TGCAGCGTTGGACACGGCGTCAATCAGCCCCAGCATTTT
-,TRBD1,TRBV7-9,TRBJ1-2,CASSLDRGSDGYTF,TGTGCCAGCAGCCTCGACAGGGGGTCTGATGGCTACACCTTC
-,-,TRBV15,TRBJ1-2,CATSPQAGWDGYTF,TGTGCCACCAGCCCCCAGGCAGGGTGGGATGGCTACACCTTC
-,TRBD1,TRBV15,TRBJ1-6,CATSRKGQGKSPLHF,TGTGCCACCAGCAGGAAGGGACAGGGGAAATCACCCCTCCACTTT
once,TRBD2,TRBV5-1,TRBJ2-1,CANSLETSGNEQFF,TGCGCCAACAGCTTGGAAACTAGCGGCAATGAGCAGTTCTTC
-,TRBD1,TRBV7-9,TRBJ1-5,CASSLGAAGGWRDQPQHF,TGTGCCAGCAGCTTAGGGGCGGCAGGGGGATGGAGGGATCAGCCCCAGCATTTT
few,TRBD1,TRBV19,TRBJ1-2,CASSFPTGENYGYTF,TGTGCCAGTAGTTTTCCGACAGGGGAAAACTATGGCTACACCTTC
once,TRBD1,TRBV10-3,TRBJ1-1,CAISESKGTGGTEAFF,TGTGCCATCAGTGAGTCGAAGGGGACAGGGGGCACTGAAGCTTTCTTT
-,TRBD2,TRBV5-1,TRBJ2-3,CASSLGLATDTQYF,TGCGCCAGCAGCTTGGGACTAGCCACAGATACGCAGTATTTT
-,-,TRBV18,TRBJ1-1,CASSPSQGPGTEAFF,TGTGCCAGCTCACCATCTCAGGGGCCGGGGACTGAAGCTTTCTTT
-,-,TRBV24-1,TRBJ1-1,CATSDSSRTEAFF,TGTGCCACCAGTGATTCCTCGCGCACTGAAGCTTTCTTT
-,TRBD1,TRBV28,TRBJ2-3,CASNRAGQGGGATQYF,TGTGCCAGCAACAGAGCGGGACAGGGAGGGGGCGCGACGCAGTATTTT
-,-,TRBV5-1,TRBJ2-2,CASSFSGTGELFF,TGCGCCAGCAGCTTTAGCGGCACCGGGGAGCTGTTTTTT
-,-,TRBV29-1,TRBJ1-3,CSVEESRVAGNTIYF,TGCAGCGTTGAAGAATCCAGGGTCGCTGGAAACACCATATATTTT
few,TRBD1,TRBV18,TRBJ1-4,CASSSNGDRAVSGEKLFF,TGTGCCAGCTCATCTAACGGGGACAGGGCGGTGTCGGGTGAAAAACTGTTTTTT
-,-,TRBV7-3,TRBJ2-1,CASSVSGTGLNNEQFF,TGTGCCAGCAGCGTAAGCGGGACAGGCCTAAACAATGAGCAGTTCTTC
-,TRBD2,TRBV6-1,TRBJ2-3,CASSEEGSGRRADTQYF,TGTGCCAGCAGTGAAGAAGGTAGCGGGAGAAGGGCAGATACGCAGTATTTT
-,-,TRBV3-1/TRBV3-2,TRBJ1-1,CASSYGLTGGNTEAFF,TGTGCCAGCAGCTACGGACTGACAGGCGGAAACACTGAAGCTTTCTTT
-,-,TRBV15,TRBJ1-2,CATSPAGLMTNYGYTF,TGTGCCACCAGCCCGGCGGGACTAATGACTAACTATGGCTACACCTTC
-,TRBD2,TRBV19,TRBJ2-1,CASSIGGTIPDEQFF,TGTGCCAGTAGTATAGGGGGGACTATTCCGGATGAGCAGTTCTTC
once,-,TRBV6-5,TRBJ1-3,CASVPVLAGNTIYF,TGTGCCAGTGTCCCAGTTCTGGCTGGAAACACCATATATTTT
-,TRBD1,TRBV28,TRBJ1-5,CASSSLGQGVSGQPQHF,TGTGCCAGCAGTTCACTGGGACAGGGGGTGTCCGGGCAGCCCCAGCATTTT
-,-,TRBV6-1,TRBJ2-7,CASSEYWRSRRTYEQYF,TGTGCCAGCAGTGAATACTGGCGGTCCCGCCGGACCTACGAGCAGTACTTC
-,TRBD1,TRBV6-1,TRBJ2-7,CASSARTGSGNYEQYF,TGTGCCAGCAGTGCTCGGACAGGCTCTGGAAACTACGAGCAGTACTTC
-,TRBD2,TRBV18,TRBJ2-3,CASSLGLAGDLPQYF,TGTGCCAGCTCACTGGGACTAGCGGGAGATCTGCCGCAGTATTTT
-,-,TRBV6-5,TRBJ1-2,CASSYDRTNYGYTF,TGTGCCAGCAGTTACGATCGGACAAACTATGGCTACACCTTC
-,TRBD1,TRBV5-1,TRBJ1-6,CASSLEPGGRNSPLHF,TGCGCCAGCAGCTTGGAACCAGGGGGCAGGAATTCACCCCTCCACTTT
-,-,TRBV5-5,TRBJ1-3,CASSPRSDQGRRGNTIYF,TGTGCCAGCAGCCCCAGAAGTGATCAGGGGAGAAGAGGAAACACCATATATTTT